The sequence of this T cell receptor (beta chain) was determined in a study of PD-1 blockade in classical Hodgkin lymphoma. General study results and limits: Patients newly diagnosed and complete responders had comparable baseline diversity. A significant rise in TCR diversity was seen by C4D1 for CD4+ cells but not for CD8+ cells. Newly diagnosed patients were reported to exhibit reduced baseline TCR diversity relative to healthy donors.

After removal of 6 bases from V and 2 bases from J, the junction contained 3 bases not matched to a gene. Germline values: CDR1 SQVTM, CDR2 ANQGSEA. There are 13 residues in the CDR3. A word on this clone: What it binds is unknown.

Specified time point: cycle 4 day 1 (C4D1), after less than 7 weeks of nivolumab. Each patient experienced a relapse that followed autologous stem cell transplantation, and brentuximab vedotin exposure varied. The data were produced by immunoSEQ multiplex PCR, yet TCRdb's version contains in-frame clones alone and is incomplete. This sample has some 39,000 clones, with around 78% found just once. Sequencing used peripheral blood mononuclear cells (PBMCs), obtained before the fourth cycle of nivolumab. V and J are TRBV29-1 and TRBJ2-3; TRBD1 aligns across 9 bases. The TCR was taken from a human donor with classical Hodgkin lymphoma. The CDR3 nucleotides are TGCAGCGTGGGGACAGGGTCCACAGATACGCAGTATTTT. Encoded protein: CSVGTGSTDTQYF.